In this sample, the clone carrying this TCR beta chain turned up once. Its antigen is unidentified. The sample belongs to a study of shared clonotypes between healthy human individuals. Study observations and caveats: Clonotype sharing among the donors was expected to vary with sequencing depth. In having few donors, the study represented limited genetic and exposure-history diversity.

Losses at the gene ends were 3 bases for V and 4 bases for J; bases not matched to a gene: 4. Germline loops: CDR1 SGHNT, CDR2 YYREEE (reference sequence). The CDR3 extends over 15 amino acids. CD4+ cells were split into CD45RA+ naive and CD45RA-negative memory subsets. Original processing notes: Junction-only immunoSEQ data arrived without quality scores, meaning filtering differed. Libraries were prepared by immunoSEQ multiplex PCR; TCRdb keeps only in-frame clonotypes and omits some of them. D and trimming were read from the DNA, whereas the V and J calls and clone size are those reported in that table. Here the sample spans 1.4 million or so clones, 98% being singletons.

The chain couples TRBV5-4 to TRBJ2-7, with 13 bases fitting TRBD2. The sequencing sample was made of naive CD4+ T cells sorted from blood. The subset is: CD45RA+ positively selected. The source is a man younger than 45 in good health. The CDR3, as DNA: TGTGCCAGCAGCTCGGGGACTAGCGGGAAATACGAGCAGTACTTC. Translation gives CASSSGTSGKYEQYF.